The present entry profiles one T cell receptor (beta chain) with its context. Its antigen is unknown. This sample is drawn from a study of cytomegalovirus exposure and HLA in healthy donors. Whole-study results and caveats: Later analysis showed TCR association rates varying by HLA locus, highest for DRB1 and lowest for HLA-C. In a later analysis, common viral pathogens appeared linked to several of the most significant clusters. Researchers reported from a later analysis that most CMV-associated TCR beta chains appeared HLA-restricted. TCR beta V segments were, for the most part, productive about 87% or about 30% of the time in an earlier analysis.

Looked up from germline, CDR1 is SGHTA and CDR2 is FQGNSA. This CDR3 is 15 amino acids long. V dropped 0 bases and J dropped 14; count of bases not matched to a gene: 10. A multiplex PCR was run with 60 Vbeta primers and 13 Jbeta primers. This table comes from immunoSEQ multiplex PCR, and its TCRdb copy is limited to in-frame clones, with some not included. The data hold some 45,000 clones, with 50% observed a single time. The material sequenced was PBMCs. The receptor's source is a human donor in good health. This chain joins TRBV7-2 and TRBJ1-4, with 9 bases fitting TRBD1. The CDR3 DNA is TGTGCCAGCAGCTTAGCGACCGGGGACAGGGCGTCTCTGTTTTTT. Translation: CASSLATGDRASLFF.